A single sample gave rise to the 9 T cell receptor beta chains below, sequenced in a study of CD8 T cells in Susac syndrome. Reverse transcription used roughly 0.5 to 1 ug RNA and random hexamers. Each CDR3 protein gets one entry after TCRdb re-called the immunoSEQ multiplex PCR reads with MiXCR. Of about 150,000 distinct CDR3 sequences listed, 90% to 95% are singletons. Sequenced input: CD8+ T cells from PBMCs. These receptors were obtained from a human donor with multiple sclerosis.

The chain recombines TRBV7-9 with TRBJ2-1; no clear D. This CDR3 contains 16 residues. From germline, CDR1 is SEHNR and CDR2 FQNEAQ (reference sequence). Between the trimmed V and J ends, which lost 6 bases and 4 bases, there was a span of 19 bases. The CDR3 DNA is TGTGCCAGCAGAGGACGGAGCGACTCATCTTACAATGAGCAGTTCTTC. It codes for CASRGRSDSSYNEQFF.

V usage is TRBV5-1 and J usage is TRBJ1-2, with D possibly being TRBD1 (5 bases). This CDR3 spans 12 amino acids. Per the germline V gene, CDR1 is SGHRS and CDR2 is YFSETQ. V lost 5 bases to trimming and J lost 6 bases, with 11 bases between them. The DNA for the CDR3 is TGCGCCAGCAGGAACAGGCGACATGGCTACACCTTC. Amino acids: CASRNRRHGYTF.

This chain connects TRBV13 to TRBJ2-7, with 9 bases matching TRBD1. V trimming: 5 bases; J trimming: 4 bases; junction bases outside the gene matches: 12. Germline V CDR1 and CDR2: PRHDT, FYEKMQ (reference sequence). The CDR3 covers 16 residues. In DNA, the CDR3 is TGTGCCAGCAGCGCAACCGGGACAGGGAGCAGGTACGAGCAGTACTTC. It encodes CASSATGTGSRYEQYF.

The chain carries TRBV20-1 and TRBJ2-5; D is possibly TRBD2 (6 bases). CDR1 is DFQATT and CDR2 is SNEGSKA in the germline V gene (reference sequence). The CDR3 totals 17 residues. Between the trimmed V and J ends, which lost 6 bases and 5 bases, there was a span of 28 bases. This CDR3 reads CSAERVRGGDPRETQYF. CDR3 nucleotide sequence: TGCAGTGCCGAGCGCGTCCGAGGCGGGGACCCCCGGGAGACCCAGTACTTC.

This clonotype was recorded once. The V call is TRBV20-1, the J call TRBJ2-3; 7 nucleotides align to TRBD2. Trimming at V came to 6 bases and at J to 2 bases, leaving 8 bases not matched to a gene. Germline V lookup: CDR1 DFQATT, CDR2 SNEGSKA (reference sequence). CDR3 length: 14 residues. CDR3 residues: CSAQASGDTDTQYF. The CDR3 DNA sequence: TGCAGTGCGCAGGCTAGCGGAGACACAGATACGCAGTATTTT.

The chain has TRBV20-1 and TRBJ2-7; 8 bases line up with TRBD1. Per the germline V gene, CDR1 is DFQATT and CDR2 is SNEGSKA (reference sequence). After removal of 5 bases from V and 7 bases from J, the junction contained 13 bases not matched to a gene. The CDR3 sequence is 14 residues long. The CDR3 DNA is TGCAGTGCTCCAGGACAGGGCCCGCAGTGGGAGCAGTACTTC. Its translation: CSAPGQGPQWEQYF.

The chain is built from TRBV30 and TRBJ2-7, with TRBD1 matching 7 bases. This CDR3 has 13 residues. The ends lost 0 bases at V and 1 base at J; junction bases unmatched: 0. Germline CDR1 and CDR2: GTSNPN and SVGIG (reference sequence). The CDR3 is CAWSVTGSYEQYF. The CDR3, as DNA: TGTGCCTGGAGTGTGACAGGGTCCTACGAGCAGTACTTC.

CDR3 bases: TGTGCCACCAGCAGAGATTTTGGGGGAGCTTTCTTT. Encoded protein: CATSRDFGGAFF. The chain employs TRBV15 and TRBJ1-1; D might be TRBD1 (5 bases). Trimming cost V 0 bases and J 10 bases, with 9 bases left between them. The germline V gene encodes CDR1 LNHNV and CDR2 YYDKDF (reference sequence). There are 12 residues in the CDR3.

This chain joins TRBV29-1 and TRBJ2-7; D might be TRBD1 or TRBD2, each matching 6 bases. V lost 3 bases, J lost 2 bases, and 14 bases lay in between. Germline V gene sequence: CDR1 SQVTM, CDR2 ANQGSEA. The CDR3 is made up of 14 amino acids. The CDR3 bases are TGCAGCGTTGAGTCGGGGGACATTCCCTACGAGCAGTACTTC. It translates to CSVESGDIPYEQYF.